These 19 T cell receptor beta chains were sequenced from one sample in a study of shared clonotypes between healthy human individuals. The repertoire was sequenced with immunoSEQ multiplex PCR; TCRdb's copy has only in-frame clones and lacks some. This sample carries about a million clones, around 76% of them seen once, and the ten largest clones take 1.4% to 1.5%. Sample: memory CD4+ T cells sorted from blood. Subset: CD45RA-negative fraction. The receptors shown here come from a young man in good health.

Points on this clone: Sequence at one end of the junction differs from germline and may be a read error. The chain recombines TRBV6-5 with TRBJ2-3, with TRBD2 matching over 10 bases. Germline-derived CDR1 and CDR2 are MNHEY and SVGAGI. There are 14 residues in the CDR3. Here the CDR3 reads CASFRSGGADTQYF. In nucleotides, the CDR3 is TGTGCCAGCTTTCGAAGCGGGGGGGCAGACACGCAGTATTTT.

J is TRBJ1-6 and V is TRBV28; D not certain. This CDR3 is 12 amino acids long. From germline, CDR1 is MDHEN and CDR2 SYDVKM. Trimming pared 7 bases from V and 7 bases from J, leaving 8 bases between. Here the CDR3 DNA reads TGTGCCAGCATCGGCTCGAATTCACCCCTCCACTTT. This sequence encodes CASIGSNSPLHF.

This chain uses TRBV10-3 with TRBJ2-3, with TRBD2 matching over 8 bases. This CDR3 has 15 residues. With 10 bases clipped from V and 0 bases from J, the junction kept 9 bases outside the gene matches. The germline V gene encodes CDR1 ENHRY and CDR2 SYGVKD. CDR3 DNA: TGTGCCACCCAAACTAGCGGCACTAGCACAGATACGCAGTATTTT. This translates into CATQTSGTSTDTQYF.

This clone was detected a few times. CDR3: CASSTAGGQGTSGNTIYF. CDR3 DNA: TGTGCCAGCAGTACTGCTGGGGGACAGGGAACGTCCGGAAACACCATATATTTT. The rearrangement links TRBV28 to TRBJ1-3, with TRBD1 matching 9 bases. The trim removed 5 bases at V and 4 bases at J, leaving 15 bases unmatched. The CDR3 totals 18 residues. Germline V gene sequence: CDR1 MDHEN, CDR2 SYDVKM.

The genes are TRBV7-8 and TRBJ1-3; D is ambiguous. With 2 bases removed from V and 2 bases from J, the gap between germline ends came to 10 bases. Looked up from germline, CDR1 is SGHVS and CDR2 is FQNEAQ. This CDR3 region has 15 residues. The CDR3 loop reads CASSLQEVAGNTIYF. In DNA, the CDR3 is TGTGCCAGCAGCTTACAGGAGGTAGCTGGAAACACCATATATTTT.

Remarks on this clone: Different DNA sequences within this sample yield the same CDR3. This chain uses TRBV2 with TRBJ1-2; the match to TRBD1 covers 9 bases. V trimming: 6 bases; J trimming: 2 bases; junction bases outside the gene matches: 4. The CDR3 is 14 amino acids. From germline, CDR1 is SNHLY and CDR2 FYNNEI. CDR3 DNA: TGTGCCAGCAGCCAAGGACAGGGGAACTATGGCTACACCTTC. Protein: CASSQGQGNYGYTF.

CDR3 in amino acids: CASRLTGYYGYTF. In DNA, the CDR3 is TGTGCCAGCAGGCTGACAGGGTACTATGGCTACACCTTC. The gene calls are TRBV6-1 and TRBJ1-2, with TRBD1 matching over 7 bases. The CDR3 totals 13 residues. Per the germline V gene, CDR1 is MNHNS and CDR2 is SASEGT. The V and J ends lost 6 bases and 3 bases, in that order; junction bases with no gene match: 4.

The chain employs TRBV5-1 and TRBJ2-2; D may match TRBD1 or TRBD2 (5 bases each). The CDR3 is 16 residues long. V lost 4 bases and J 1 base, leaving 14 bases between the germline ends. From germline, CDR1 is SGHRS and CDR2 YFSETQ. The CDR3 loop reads CASSASGTVNTGELFF. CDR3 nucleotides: TGCGCCAGCAGCGCCTCCGGGACGGTGAACACCGGGGAGCTGTTTTTT.

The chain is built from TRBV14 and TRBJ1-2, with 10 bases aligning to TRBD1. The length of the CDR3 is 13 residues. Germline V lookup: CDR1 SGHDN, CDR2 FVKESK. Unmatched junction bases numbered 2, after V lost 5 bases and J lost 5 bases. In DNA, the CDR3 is TGTGCCAGCAGCGAGGACAGGGGGTATGGCTACACCTTC. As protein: CASSEDRGYGYTF.

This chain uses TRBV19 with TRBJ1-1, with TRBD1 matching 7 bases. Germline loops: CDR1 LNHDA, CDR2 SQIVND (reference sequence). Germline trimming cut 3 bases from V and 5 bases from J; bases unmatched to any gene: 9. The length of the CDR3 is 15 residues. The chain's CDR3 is CASSIGNRGYTEAFF. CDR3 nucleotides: TGTGCCAGTAGTATTGGCAACAGGGGATATACTGAAGCTTTCTTT.

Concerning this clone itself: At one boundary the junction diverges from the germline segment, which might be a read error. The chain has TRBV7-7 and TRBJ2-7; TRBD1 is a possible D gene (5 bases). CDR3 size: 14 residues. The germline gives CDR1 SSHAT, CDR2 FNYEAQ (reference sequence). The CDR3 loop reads CASSLDRASYEQYF. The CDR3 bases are TGTGCTAGCAGCTTAGACAGAGCCTCCTACGAGCAGTACTTC.

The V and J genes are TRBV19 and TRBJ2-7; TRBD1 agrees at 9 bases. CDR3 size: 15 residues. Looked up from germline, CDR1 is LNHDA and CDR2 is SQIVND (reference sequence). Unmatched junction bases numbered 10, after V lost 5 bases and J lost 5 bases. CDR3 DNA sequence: TGTGCCAGTAGTGCACCTGGACAGGGGACGGACGAGCAGTACTTC. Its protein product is CASSAPGQGTDEQYF.

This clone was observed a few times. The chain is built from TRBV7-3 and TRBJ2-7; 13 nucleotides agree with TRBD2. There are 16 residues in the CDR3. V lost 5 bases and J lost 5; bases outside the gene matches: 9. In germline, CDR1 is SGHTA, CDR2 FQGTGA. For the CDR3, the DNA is TGTGCCAGCAGCGAATCGGGACTAGCGGGGATGGACGAGCAGTACTTC. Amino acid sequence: CASSESGLAGMDEQYF.

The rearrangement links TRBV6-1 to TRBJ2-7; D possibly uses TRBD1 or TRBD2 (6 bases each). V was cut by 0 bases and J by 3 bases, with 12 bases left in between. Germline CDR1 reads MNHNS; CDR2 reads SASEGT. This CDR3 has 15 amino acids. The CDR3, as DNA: TGTGCCAGCAGTGAAGCCGGGGGCAGTATCTACGAGCAGTACTTC. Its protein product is CASSEAGGSIYEQYF.

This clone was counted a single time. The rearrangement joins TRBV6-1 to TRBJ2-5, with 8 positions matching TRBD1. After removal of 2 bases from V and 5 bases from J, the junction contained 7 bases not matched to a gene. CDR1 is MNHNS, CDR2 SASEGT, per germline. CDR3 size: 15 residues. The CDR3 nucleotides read TGTGCCAGCAGTGAACAGCAGGGGGCCGGGGAGACCCAGTACTTC. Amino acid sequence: CASSEQQGAGETQYF.

Here the CDR3 reads CAISARLAGAANTGELFF. The CDR3 nucleotides read TGTGCCATCAGCGCCCGACTAGCGGGCGCCGCGAACACCGGGGAGCTGTTTTTT. The chain joins TRBV10-3 to TRBJ2-2, with TRBD2 identical over 10 bases. The CDR3 has 18 residues. V dropped 6 bases and J dropped 0; count of bases not matched to a gene: 10. CDR1 ENHRY and CDR2 SYGVKD come from the germline V gene.

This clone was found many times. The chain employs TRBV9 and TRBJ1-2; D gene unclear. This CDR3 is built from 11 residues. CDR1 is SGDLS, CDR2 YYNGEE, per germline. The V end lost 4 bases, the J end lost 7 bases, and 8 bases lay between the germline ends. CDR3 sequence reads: CASSTLRGYTF. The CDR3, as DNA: TGTGCCAGCAGCACCCTCCGTGGCTACACCTTC.

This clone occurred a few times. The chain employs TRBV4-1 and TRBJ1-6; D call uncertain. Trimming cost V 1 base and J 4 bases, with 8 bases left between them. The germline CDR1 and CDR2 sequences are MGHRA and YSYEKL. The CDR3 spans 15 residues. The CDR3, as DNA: TGCGCCAGCAGCCAAGTCCGGGTATATAATTCACCCCTCCACTTT. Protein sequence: CASSQVRVYNSPLHF.

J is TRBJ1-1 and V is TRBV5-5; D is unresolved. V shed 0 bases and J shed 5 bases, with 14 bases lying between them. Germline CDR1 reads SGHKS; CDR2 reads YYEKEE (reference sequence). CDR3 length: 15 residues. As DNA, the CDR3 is TGTGCCAGCAGCTTGGGAAGGGCCGGAGGAACTGAAGCTTTCTTT. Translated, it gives CASSLGRAGGTEAFF.